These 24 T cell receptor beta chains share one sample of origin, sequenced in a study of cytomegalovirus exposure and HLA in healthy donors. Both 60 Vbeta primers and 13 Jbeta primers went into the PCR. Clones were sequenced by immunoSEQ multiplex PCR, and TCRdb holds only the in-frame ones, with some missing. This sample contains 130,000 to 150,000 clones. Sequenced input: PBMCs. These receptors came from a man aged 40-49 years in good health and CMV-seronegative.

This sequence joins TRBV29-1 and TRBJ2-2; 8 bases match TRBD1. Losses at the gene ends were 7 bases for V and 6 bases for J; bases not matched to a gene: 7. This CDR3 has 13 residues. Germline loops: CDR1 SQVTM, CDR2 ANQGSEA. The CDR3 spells CSGDRGESGELFF. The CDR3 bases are TGCAGCGGCGACAGGGGAGAGTCCGGGGAGCTGTTTTTT.

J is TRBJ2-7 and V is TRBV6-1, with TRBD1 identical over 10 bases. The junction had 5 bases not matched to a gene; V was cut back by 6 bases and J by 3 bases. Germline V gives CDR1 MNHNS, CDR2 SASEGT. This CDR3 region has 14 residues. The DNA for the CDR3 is TGTGCCAGCAGAGATGGGACAGGGGTCTACGAGCAGTACTTC. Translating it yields CASRDGTGVYEQYF.

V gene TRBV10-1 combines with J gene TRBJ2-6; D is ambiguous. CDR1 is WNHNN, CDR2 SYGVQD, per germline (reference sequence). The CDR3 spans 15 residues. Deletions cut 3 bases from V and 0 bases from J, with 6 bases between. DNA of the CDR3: TGCGCCAGCAGTGATGACTTCTCTGGGGCCAACGTCCTGACTTTC. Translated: CASSDDFSGANVLTF.

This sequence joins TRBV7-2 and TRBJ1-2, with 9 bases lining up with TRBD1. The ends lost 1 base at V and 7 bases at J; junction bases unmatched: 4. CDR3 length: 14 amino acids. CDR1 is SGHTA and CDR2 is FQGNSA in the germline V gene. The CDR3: CASSLDRGQGGYTF. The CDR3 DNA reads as TGTGCCAGCAGCTTAGACAGGGGGCAGGGTGGCTACACCTTC. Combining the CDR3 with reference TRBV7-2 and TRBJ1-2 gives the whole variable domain GAGVSQSPSNKVTEKGKDVELRCDPISGHTALYWYRQSLGQGLEFLIYFQGNSAPDKSGLPSDRFSAERTGGSVSTLTIQRTQQEDSAVYLCASSLDRGQGGYTFGSGTRLTVV.

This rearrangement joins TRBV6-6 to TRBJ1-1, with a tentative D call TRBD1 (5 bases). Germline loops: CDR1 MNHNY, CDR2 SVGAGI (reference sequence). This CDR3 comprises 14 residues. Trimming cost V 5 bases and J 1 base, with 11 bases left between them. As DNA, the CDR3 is TGTGCCAGCAGTCTTCCGGGGGGGAACACTGAAGCTTTCTTT. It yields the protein CASSLPGGNTEAFF.

CDR3 amino acids: CASSASTAANSPLHF. The CDR3 DNA reads TGTGCCAGCAGCGCCTCGACAGCAGCTAATTCACCCCTCCACTTT. The chain uses TRBV9 and TRBJ1-6; D possibly corresponds to TRBD1 (5 bases). Germline values: CDR1 SGDLS, CDR2 YYNGEE. The CDR3 is 15 residues long. Trimming removed 3 bases at V and 6 bases at J, with 13 bases between.

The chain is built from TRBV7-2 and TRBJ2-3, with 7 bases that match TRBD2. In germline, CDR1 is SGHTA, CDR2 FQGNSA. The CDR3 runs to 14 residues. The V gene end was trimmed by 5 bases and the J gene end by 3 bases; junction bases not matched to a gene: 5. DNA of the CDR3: TGTGCCAGCAGCCCCCCAGCGGGGACAGATACGCAGTATTTT. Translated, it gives CASSPPAGTDTQYF.

The CDR3 loop reads CASSSLGQGARTGELFF. The CDR3 nucleotides are TGTGCCAGCAGCTCTCTCGGACAGGGGGCGAGAACCGGGGAGCTGTTTTTT. This chain joins TRBV5-6 and TRBJ2-2; 11 positions match TRBD1. V shed 3 bases and J 5 bases; nucleotides not matched to a gene: 9. CDR3 length: 17 amino acids. Germline-derived CDR1 and CDR2 are SGHDT and YYEEEE.

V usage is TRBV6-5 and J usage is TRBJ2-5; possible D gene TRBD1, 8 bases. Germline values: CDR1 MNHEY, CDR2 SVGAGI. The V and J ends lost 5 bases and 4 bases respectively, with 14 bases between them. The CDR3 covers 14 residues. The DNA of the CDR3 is TGTGCCAGCAGTACCTACAGGGGGGGAGAGACCCAGTACTTC. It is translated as CASSTYRGGETQYF.

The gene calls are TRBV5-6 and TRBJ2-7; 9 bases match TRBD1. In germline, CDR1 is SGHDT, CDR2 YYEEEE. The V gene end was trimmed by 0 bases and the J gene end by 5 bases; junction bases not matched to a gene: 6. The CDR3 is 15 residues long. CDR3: CASSLVGQGYNEQYF. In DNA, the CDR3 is TGTGCCAGCAGCTTGGTAGGACAGGGGTACAACGAGCAGTACTTC.

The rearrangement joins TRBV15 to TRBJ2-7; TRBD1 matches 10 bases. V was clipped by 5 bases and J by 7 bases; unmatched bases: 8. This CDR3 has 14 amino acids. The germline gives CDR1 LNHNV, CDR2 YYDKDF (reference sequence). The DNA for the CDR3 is TGTGCCACCAGCCGAGGACAGGGGGTCGATGAGCAGTACTTC. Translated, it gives CATSRGQGVDEQYF.

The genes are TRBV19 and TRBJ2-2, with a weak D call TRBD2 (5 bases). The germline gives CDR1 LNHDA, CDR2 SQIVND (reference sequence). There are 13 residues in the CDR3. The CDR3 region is CAVGVPNTGELFF. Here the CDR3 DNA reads TGTGCTGTCGGGGTGCCTAACACCGGGGAGCTGTTTTTT.

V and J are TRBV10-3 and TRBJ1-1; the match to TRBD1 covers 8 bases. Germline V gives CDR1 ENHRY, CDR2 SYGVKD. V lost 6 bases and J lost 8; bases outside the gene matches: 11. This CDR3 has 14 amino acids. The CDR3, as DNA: TGTGCCATCAGACAGACAGGGGAGGGGACCGAAGCTTTCTTT. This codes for CAIRQTGEGTEAFF.

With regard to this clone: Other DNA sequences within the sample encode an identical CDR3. CDR3 residues: CSVGQGNTEAFF. In DNA form, the CDR3 reads TGCAGCGTTGGACAGGGGAACACTGAAGCTTTCTTT. The chain couples TRBV29-1 to TRBJ1-1; 7 bases line up with TRBD1. This CDR3 region has 12 residues. CDR1 and CDR2 (germline): SQVTM, ANQGSEA. Trimming at V came to 4 bases and at J to 1 base, leaving 0 bases not matched to a gene.

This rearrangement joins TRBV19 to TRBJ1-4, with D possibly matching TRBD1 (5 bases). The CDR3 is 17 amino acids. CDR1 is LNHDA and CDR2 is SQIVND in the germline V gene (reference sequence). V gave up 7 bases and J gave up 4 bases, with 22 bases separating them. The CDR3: CASTLGQGGVGNEKLFF. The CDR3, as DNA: TGTGCCAGTACCCTCGGGCAGGGAGGAGTGGGTAATGAAAAACTGTTTTTT.

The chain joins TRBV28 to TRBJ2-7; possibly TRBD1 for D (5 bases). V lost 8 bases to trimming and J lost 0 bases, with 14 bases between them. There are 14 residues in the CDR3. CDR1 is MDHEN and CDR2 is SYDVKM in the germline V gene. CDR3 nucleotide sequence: TGTGCCAGCTCCCTTTCGACAGTCTCCTACGAGCAGTACTTC. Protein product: CASSLSTVSYEQYF.

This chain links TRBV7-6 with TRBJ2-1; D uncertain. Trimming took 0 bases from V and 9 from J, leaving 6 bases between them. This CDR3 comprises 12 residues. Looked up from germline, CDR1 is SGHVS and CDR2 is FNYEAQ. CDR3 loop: CASSLALSEQFF. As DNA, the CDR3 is TGTGCCAGCAGCTTAGCGTTGAGTGAGCAGTTCTTC.

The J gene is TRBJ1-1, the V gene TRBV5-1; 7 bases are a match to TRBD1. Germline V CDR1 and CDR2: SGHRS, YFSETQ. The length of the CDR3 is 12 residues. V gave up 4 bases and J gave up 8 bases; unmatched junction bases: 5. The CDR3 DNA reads TGCGCCAGCAGCCCGGGACAGCGAGAAGCTTTCTTT. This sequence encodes CASSPGQREAFF.

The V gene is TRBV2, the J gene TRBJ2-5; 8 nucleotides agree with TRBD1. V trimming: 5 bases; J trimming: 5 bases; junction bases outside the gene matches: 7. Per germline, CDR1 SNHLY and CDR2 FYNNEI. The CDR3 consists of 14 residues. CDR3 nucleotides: TGTGCCAGCAGTTACCGGACAGGGCGGGAGACCCAGTACTTC. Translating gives CASSYRTGRETQYF.

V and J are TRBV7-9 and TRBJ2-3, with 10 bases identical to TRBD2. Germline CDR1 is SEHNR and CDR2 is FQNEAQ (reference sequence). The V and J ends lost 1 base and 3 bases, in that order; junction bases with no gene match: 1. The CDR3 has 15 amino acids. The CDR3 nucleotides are TGTGCCAGCAGCTTAGTAGCGGGGGGAACAGATACGCAGTATTTT. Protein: CASSLVAGGTDTQYF.

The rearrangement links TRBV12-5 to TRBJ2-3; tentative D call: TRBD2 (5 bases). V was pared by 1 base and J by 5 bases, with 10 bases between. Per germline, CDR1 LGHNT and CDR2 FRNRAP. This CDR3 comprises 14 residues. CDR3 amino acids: CASGLGSVKDTQYF. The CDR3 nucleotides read TGTGCTAGTGGTTTGGGTAGCGTTAAAGATACGCAGTATTTT. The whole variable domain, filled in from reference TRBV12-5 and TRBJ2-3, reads DARVTQTPRHKVTEMGQEVTMRCQPILGHNTVFWYRQTMMQGLELLAYFRNRAPLDDSGMPKDRFSAEMPDATLATLKIQPSEPRDSAVYFCASGLGSVKDTQYFGPGTRLTVL.

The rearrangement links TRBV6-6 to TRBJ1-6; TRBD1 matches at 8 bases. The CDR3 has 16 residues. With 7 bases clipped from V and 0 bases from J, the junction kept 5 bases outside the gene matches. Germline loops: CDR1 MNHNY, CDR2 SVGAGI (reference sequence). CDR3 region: CASKNRGSSYNSPLHF. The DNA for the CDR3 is TGTGCCAGCAAAAACAGGGGGAGCTCCTATAATTCACCCCTCCACTTT.

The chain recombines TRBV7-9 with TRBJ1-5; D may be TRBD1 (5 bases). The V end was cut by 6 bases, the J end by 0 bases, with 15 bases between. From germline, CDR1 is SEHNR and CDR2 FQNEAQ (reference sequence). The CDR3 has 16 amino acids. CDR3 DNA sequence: TGTGCCAGCAGTCCTTCGGGGGTCCATAGCAATCAGCCCCAGCATTTT. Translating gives CASSPSGVHSNQPQHF.

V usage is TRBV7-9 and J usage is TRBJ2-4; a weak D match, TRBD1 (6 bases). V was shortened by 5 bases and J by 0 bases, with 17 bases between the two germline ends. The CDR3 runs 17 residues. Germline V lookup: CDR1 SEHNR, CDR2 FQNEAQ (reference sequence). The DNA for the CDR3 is TGTGCCAGCAGCCCCATCTCGACAGGTTTAGCCAAAAACATTCAGTACTTC. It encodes CASSPISTGLAKNIQYF.